This T cell receptor (beta chain) was obtained from a study of cytomegalovirus exposure and HLA in healthy donors. Overall study results and limits: Reports indicated that the classifier achieved high specificity and sensitivity in diagnosing cytomegalovirus status. Reports state that TCR beta sequences accurately predicted most subjects' HLA-A and HLA-B alleles. In a later analysis, TCR association rates varied by HLA locus: DRB1 most, HLA-C fewest.

Each donor was healthy, and each was a bone marrow donor. The PCR contained 60 Vbeta and 13 Jbeta primers. The method was immunoSEQ multiplex PCR; TCRdb's version includes in-frame clones alone and lacks a portion of them. The sample has more than 110,000 clones; around 80% are singletons. Only one count was recorded for this clone. Its antigen is undetermined. The clonotype originates from a female donor in good health and CMV-seronegative. Sequenced sample: PBMCs.

CDR3 in amino acids: CASSKNREGAKNIQYF. For the CDR3, the DNA is TGTGCCAGCAGTAAAAACAGGGAAGGGGCCAAAAACATTCAGTACTTC. This chain connects TRBV27 to TRBJ2-4; a weak D match, TRBD1 (6 bases). Germline loops: CDR1 MNHEY, CDR2 SMNVEV (reference sequence). V lost 5 bases and J lost 1, with 15 bases in between. The CDR3 covers 16 residues.